These 13 T cell receptor beta chains were all obtained from the same sample, sequenced in a study of blood T cell repertoires in COVID-19. Assay used: immunoSEQ multiplex PCR; TCRdb lists only in-frame clones, some missing. Seen here are roughly 200,000 clones, about 85% observed once, and the top ten hold about 17%. Sequenced sample: PBMCs or T cells enriched from blood (not recorded which). The receptor set was obtained from a man aged 35-49 years who had recovered from COVID-19.

About this clone: Other DNA sequences in the sample encode the same CDR3. The V gene is TRBV28, the J gene TRBJ2-7; D uncertain. The CDR3 length is 12 residues. Germline lookup yields CDR1 MDHEN and CDR2 SYDVKM. Trimming removed 1 base at V and 4 bases at J, with 5 bases between. DNA of the CDR3: TGTGCCAGCAGTTTATCAGGATACGAGCAGTACTTC. Protein sequence: CASSLSGYEQYF.

The chain joins TRBV6-1 to TRBJ1-4; D gene unclear. Trimming left V 3 bases short and J 0 bases short, with 11 bases between. The CDR3 runs 16 residues. Looked up from germline, CDR1 is MNHNS and CDR2 is SASEGT. CDR3 amino acids: CASSELRVATNEKLFF. CDR3 DNA: TGTGCCAGCAGTGAGCTGCGGGTTGCAACTAATGAAAAACTGTTTTTT.

Of note for this clone: The identical CDR3 is also encoded by other nucleotide sequences in the sample. This chain uses TRBV6-5 with TRBJ2-7, with 12 nucleotides matching TRBD2. CDR1 MNHEY and CDR2 SVGAGI come from the germline V gene. V shed 6 bases, J shed 0 bases, and the junction held 3 bases outside the gene matches. This CDR3 contains 15 residues. The CDR3 DNA sequence: TGTGCCAGCAGGGTGACTAGCGGGAGCTCCTACGAGCAGTACTTC. Translation: CASRVTSGSSYEQYF.

The rearrangement uses TRBV7-2 and TRBJ2-1, with 10 bases identical to TRBD2. The germline V gene encodes CDR1 SGHTA and CDR2 FQGNSA. The J segment lost 4 bases and the V segment lost 5 bases, leaving 8 bases of the junction unmatched. The CDR3 is 16 amino acids. The DNA of the CDR3 is TGTGCCAGCAGCCTCGGGGCTAGCGGGGGTTACAATGAGCAGTTCTTC. It encodes CASSLGASGGYNEQFF. Based on the CDR3 plus reference TRBV7-2 and TRBJ2-1, the full variable domain is GAGVSQSPSNKVTEKGKDVELRCDPISGHTALYWYRQSLGQGLEFLIYFQGNSAPDKSGLPSDRFSAERTGGSVSTLTIQRTQQEDSAVYLCASSLGASGGYNEQFFGPGTRLTVL.

CDR3 sequence reads: CASSRTGGNNEQFF. The CDR3 nucleotides read TGTGCCAGCAGCCGGACAGGGGGAAACAATGAGCAGTTCTTC. The chain combines TRBV6-5 with TRBJ2-1, with 10 bases matching TRBD1. The length of the CDR3 is 14 residues. V was pared by 6 bases and J by 5 bases, with 4 bases of the junction left unmatched. Per germline, CDR1 MNHEY and CDR2 SVGAGI.

This chain connects TRBV5-1 to TRBJ2-7; 9 nucleotides agree with TRBD2. This CDR3 is built from 17 residues. CDR1 is SGHRS and CDR2 is YFSETQ in the germline V gene. The J segment lost 2 bases and the V segment lost 1 base, leaving 10 bases of the junction unmatched. CDR3 protein: CASSLLAGDGRAYEQYF. The CDR3 DNA reads as TGCGCCAGCAGCTTGTTAGCGGGAGACGGGCGGGCCTACGAGCAGTACTTC.

In its sample, this clone was seen a few times. This chain joins TRBV9 and TRBJ2-7; 8 bases are shared with TRBD2. CDR1 and CDR2 (germline): SGDLS, YYNGEE. J gave up 6 bases and V 4 bases, and 12 bases lay outside the gene matches. The CDR3 length is 15 residues. CDR3: CASSPTLPRGGEQYF. In DNA form, the CDR3 reads TGTGCCAGCAGCCCTACCCTGCCCCGGGGGGGCGAGCAGTACTTC.

The chain links TRBV30 to TRBJ1-1; TRBD1 matches 7 bases. This CDR3 comprises 14 residues. Germline-derived CDR1 and CDR2 are GTSNPN and SVGIG (reference sequence). J lost 2 bases, V lost 2 bases, and 5 bases had no gene match. CDR3 loop: CAWSPGTANTEAFF. The DNA for the CDR3 is TGTGCCTGGAGTCCCGGGACAGCAAACACTGAAGCTTTCTTT.

This clone was recorded once. The chain combines TRBV2 with TRBJ1-2; D is ambiguous. Trimming pared 3 bases from V and 0 bases from J, leaving 5 bases between. The CDR3 contains 13 residues. CDR1 and CDR2 from the germline V gene are SNHLY and FYNNEI. The CDR3 DNA sequence: TGTGCCAGCAGTGAGTCAGCTAACTATGGCTACACCTTC. This codes for CASSESANYGYTF.

Here the CDR3 DNA reads TGTGCCAGCAGTTACACAGGCCTCAGCTCCTACAATGAGCAGTTCTTC. It yields the protein CASSYTGLSSYNEQFF. The chain combines TRBV6-5 with TRBJ2-1; D is possibly TRBD1 (5 bases). The CDR3 contains 16 residues. Per the germline V gene, CDR1 is MNHEY and CDR2 is SVGAGI. V was shortened by 2 bases and J by 0 bases, with 11 bases between the two germline ends.

This clone was counted between two and nine times. Here the CDR3 DNA reads TGTGCCAGCAGCTTAGATCAGGGGACCACCTATAATTCACCCCTCCACTTT. Amino acid sequence: CASSLDQGTTYNSPLHF. The gene calls are TRBV11-3 and TRBJ1-6; D might be TRBD1 (6 bases). CDR1 is SGHNT and CDR2 is YENEEA in the germline V gene. The CDR3 is 17 amino acids. Trimming left V 0 bases short and J 2 bases short, with 11 bases between.

This chain joins TRBV3-1 (or the pseudogene TRBV3-2) and TRBJ1-5, with D possibly being TRBD1 (5 bases). The V end lost 1 base, the J end lost 2 bases, and 9 bases lay between the germline ends. The CDR3 covers 15 residues. Germline V gene data show CDR1 as LGHDT and CDR2 as YNNKEL (reference sequence). The CDR3 spells CASSQAGTGNQPQHF. The DNA for the CDR3 is TGTGCCAGCAGCCAAGCCGGGACTGGCAATCAGCCCCAGCATTTT.

V usage is TRBV19 and J usage is TRBJ1-5; 10 bases agree with TRBD1. This CDR3 is built from 16 residues. From germline, CDR1 is LNHDA and CDR2 SQIVND (reference sequence). V trimming: 3 bases; J trimming: 7 bases; junction bases outside the gene matches: 9. The CDR3 spells CASSIPDRGQGQPQHF. DNA of the CDR3: TGTGCCAGTAGTATCCCTGACAGGGGGCAGGGACAGCCCCAGCATTTT.